The clone carrying this T cell receptor (beta chain) was detected ten times or more. Its matching antigen is unknown. The sample belongs to a study of neurological immune-mediated disorders. Study findings and constraints: Phylogenetic grouping assigned the repertoires of 18 of 34 multiple sclerosis patients to a single cluster of related CDR3 sequences. This cluster may be a repertoire-level signature.

TCRdb re-called the 5' RACE reads with MiXCR, one entry per CDR3 protein. In the table there are tens of thousands of distinct CDR3 sequences, about 4.3% of which are singletons. Time point indicated: longitudinal time-point 3. It was from 2 million PBMCs stored at -80 C that the unsorted libraries were obtained. The CDR3 has 15 residues. V was shortened by 6 bases and J by 6 bases, with 19 bases between the two germline ends. Germline V gene lookup returns CDR1 MNHEY and CDR2 SVGAGI. This chain connects TRBV6-5 to TRBJ2-3, with D tentatively TRBD1 or TRBD2 (6 bases each). The material sequenced was PBMCs. The TCR comes from a woman in her sixties with multiple sclerosis. This CDR3 reads CASRLRGGQADTQYF. The CDR3 DNA reads TGTGCCAGCAGACTACGTGGGGGGCAGGCGGATACGCAGTATTTT.